This T cell receptor beta chain appears in the sequencing data of a study of T cell repertoires in cytomegalovirus infection. Looking at the study overall: The study used recently identified HLA-C-restricted and well-studied HLA-B-restricted CMV epitopes. Public signatures in TCR beta pointed to CMV infection and matching HLA type.

The germline V and J ends were trimmed by 7 bases and 4 bases, with 18 bases remaining between them. The CDR3 runs to 14 residues. Germline-derived CDR1 and CDR2 are SQVTM and ANQGSEA. Using its own MiXCR run on the reads, TCRdb lists one record per CDR3 protein. The sample holds about 470,000 distinct CDR3 sequences, approximately 42% seen once. In the case of this clonotype: Its matching antigen is unknown.

The specimen was cultured PBMCs, collected from culture after CMV antigen stimulation. The sequence came from a human donor in good health (CMV status not recorded). Some clones in this sample may be carry-over from other donors' samples. This chain links TRBV29-1 with TRBJ2-3; weak D call: TRBD2 (5 bases). The CDR3 DNA reads TGCAGCGGGACGGGATCGGAGTCTCCAGATACGCAGTATTTT. Encoded protein: CSGTGSESPDTQYF.